This entry lists 3 T cell receptor beta chains sequenced from one sample in a study of blood T cell repertoires in COVID-19 (dated by TCRdb to about 2020). Library method: the immunoSEQ multiplex PCR assay. The table comes from immuneACCESS by way of TCRdb, which keeps in-frame sequences with V and J called. Part of the clones is missing from these tables; in studies checked, under half for an unresolved V gene and the rest for unknown reasons. The sample table lists about 20,000 clones, 85% to 90% of them with a count of one. The ten largest account for around 3.8% of the sample. Source material: peripheral blood. The receptors come from a man aged 50 to 60 with active COVID-19.

This chain connects TRBV27 to TRBJ2-7; maybe TRBD1 (6 bases). V dropped 6 bases and J dropped 7 bases, with 13 bases sitting between them. The CDR3 totals 12 residues. Germline CDR1 is MNHEY and CDR2 is SMNVEV (reference sequence). The CDR3 loop is CASRTGLREQYF. The CDR3, as DNA: TGTGCCAGCAGGACAGGTCTACGGGAGCAGTACTTC.

The chain is built from TRBV4-1 and TRBJ2-2; no clear D. CDR1 MGHRA and CDR2 YSYEKL come from the germline V gene. V was pared by 2 bases and J by 8 bases, with 15 bases between. CDR3 length: 15 residues. The CDR3 is CASSQLGLATGELFF. In nucleotides, the CDR3 is TGCGCCAGCAGCCAATTGGGTTTAGCAACTGGGGAGCTGTTTTTT.

This clone was observed a handful of times. The chain joins TRBV7-6 to TRBJ1-2; weak D call: TRBD1 (5 bases). Germline CDR1 is SGHVS and CDR2 is FNYEAQ. The CDR3 totals 15 residues. V was shortened by 1 base and J by 4 bases, with 13 bases between the two germline ends. The DNA for the CDR3 is TGTGCCAGCAGCTTAGTAGCAGGGTGGGGCTATGGCTACACCTTC. It translates to CASSLVAGWGYGYTF.